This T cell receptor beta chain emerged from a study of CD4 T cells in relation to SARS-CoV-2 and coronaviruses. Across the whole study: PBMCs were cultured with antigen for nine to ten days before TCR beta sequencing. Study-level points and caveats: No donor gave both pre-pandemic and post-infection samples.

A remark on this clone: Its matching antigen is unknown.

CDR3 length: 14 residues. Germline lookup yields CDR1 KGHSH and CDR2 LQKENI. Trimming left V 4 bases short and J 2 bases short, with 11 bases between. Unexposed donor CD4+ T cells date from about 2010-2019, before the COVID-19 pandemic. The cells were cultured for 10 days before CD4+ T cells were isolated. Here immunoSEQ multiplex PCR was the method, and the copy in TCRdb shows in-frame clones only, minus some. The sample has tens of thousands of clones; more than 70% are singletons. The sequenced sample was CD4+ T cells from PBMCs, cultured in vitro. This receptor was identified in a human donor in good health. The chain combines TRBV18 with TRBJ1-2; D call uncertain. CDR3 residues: CASSLPLENYGYTF. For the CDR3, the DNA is TGTGCCAGCTCACTTCCCCTGGAAAACTATGGCTACACCTTC.